This TCR beta chain is drawn from a study of post-analysis software for immune sequencing data. Study-level information: Disease trajectories encompassed relapsing-remitting, secondary progressive and progressive-relapsing multiple sclerosis. Overall study results and limits: Controls showed significantly higher normalized Chao1 diversity than did multiple sclerosis patients.

Unique molecular identifiers were built into the TCR beta cDNA libraries. TCRdb ran MiXCR on the PCR reads and lists one entry per CDR3 protein. The sample shows about 820,000 distinct CDR3 sequences, roughly 58% of them seen only once. The table lists this clonotype with a few counts. Antigen unknown. The source is a girl aged 5-17 years with multiple sclerosis. Sequenced input: blood.

CDR3 sequence reads: CASSQVGGPGTQYF. As DNA, the CDR3 is TGTGCCAGCAGCCAAGTGGGCGGCCCCGGGACCCAGTACTTC. The chain couples TRBV3-1 to TRBJ2-7; D not certain. The J call may be wrong; the DNA end is better matched by TRBJ2-5. The CDR3 is 14 amino acids. From germline, CDR1 is LGHDT and CDR2 YNNKEL (reference sequence).